This TCR beta chain derives from a study of blood T cell repertoires in COVID-19. Study information: COVID-19 samples from acute and convalescent phases originated in the United States, Italy and Spain. PBMCs, B-cell-depleted T cells, or T cells were the source of the cDNA or gDNA that made up the material.

Between the trimmed V and J ends, which lost 2 bases and 2 bases, there was a span of 8 bases. Germline V CDR1 and CDR2: MNHEY, SVGEGT. The CDR3 is 14 amino acids. This table comes from immunoSEQ multiplex PCR, and its TCRdb copy is limited to in-frame clones, with some not included. The sample holds a few hundred thousand clones, about nine tenths seen once. Participant age was roughly 18 to 90 years, and participants resided in approximately 25 US areas. Allocation to cohorts depended on clinical history reported by the participants. This clonotype originated in a human donor in a cohort exposed to, infected with or recovered from COVID-19 (not recorded which). The donor label of this sample is uncertain. The sequenced sample consisted of PBMCs or T cells enriched from blood (not recorded which). V and J are TRBV6-2 or TRBV6-3 and TRBJ2-3; D not certain. CDR3 coding DNA: TGTGCCAGCAGTTACATAGACTCCACAGATACGCAGTATTTT. Translation gives CASSYIDSTDTQYF.